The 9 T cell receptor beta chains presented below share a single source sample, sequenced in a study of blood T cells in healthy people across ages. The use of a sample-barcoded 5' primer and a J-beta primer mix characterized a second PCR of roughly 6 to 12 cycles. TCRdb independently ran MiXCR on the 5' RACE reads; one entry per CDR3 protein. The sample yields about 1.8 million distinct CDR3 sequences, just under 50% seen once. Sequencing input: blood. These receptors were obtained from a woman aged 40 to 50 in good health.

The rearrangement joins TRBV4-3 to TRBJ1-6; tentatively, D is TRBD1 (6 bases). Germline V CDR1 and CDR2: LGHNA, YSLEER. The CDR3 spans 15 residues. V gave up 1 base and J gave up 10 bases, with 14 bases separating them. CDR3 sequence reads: CASSQAQGSNSPLHF. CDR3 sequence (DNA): TGCGCCAGCAGCCAAGCACAGGGTTCAAACTCACCCCTCCACTTT.

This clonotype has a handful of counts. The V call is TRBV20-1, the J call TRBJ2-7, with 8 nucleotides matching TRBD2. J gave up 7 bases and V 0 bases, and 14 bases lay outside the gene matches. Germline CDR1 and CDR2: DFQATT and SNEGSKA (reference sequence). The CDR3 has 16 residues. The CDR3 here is CSARDNERGPPREQYF. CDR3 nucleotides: TGCAGTGCTAGAGATAATGAGCGGGGGCCTCCCCGAGAGCAGTACTTC.

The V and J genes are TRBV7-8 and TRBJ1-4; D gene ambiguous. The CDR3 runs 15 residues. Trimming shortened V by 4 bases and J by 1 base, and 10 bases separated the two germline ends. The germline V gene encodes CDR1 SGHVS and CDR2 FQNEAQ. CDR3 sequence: CASSYGSGTNEKLFF. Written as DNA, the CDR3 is TGTGCCAGCAGCTACGGTAGCGGAACTAATGAAAAACTGTTTTTT. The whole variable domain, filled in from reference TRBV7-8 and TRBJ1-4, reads GAGVSQSPRYKVAKRGQDVALRCDPISGHVSLFWYQQALGQGPEFLTYFQNEAQLDKSGLPSDRFFAERPEGSVSTLKIQRTQQEDSAVYLCASSYGSGTNEKLFFGSGTQLSVL.

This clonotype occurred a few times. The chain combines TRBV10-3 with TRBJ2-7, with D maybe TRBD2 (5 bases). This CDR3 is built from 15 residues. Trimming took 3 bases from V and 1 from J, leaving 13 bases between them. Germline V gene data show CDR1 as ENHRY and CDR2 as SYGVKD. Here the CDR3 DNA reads TGTGCCATCAGTGAAACCCCGGGATTATCCTACGAGCAGTACTTC. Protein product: CAISETPGLSYEQYF.

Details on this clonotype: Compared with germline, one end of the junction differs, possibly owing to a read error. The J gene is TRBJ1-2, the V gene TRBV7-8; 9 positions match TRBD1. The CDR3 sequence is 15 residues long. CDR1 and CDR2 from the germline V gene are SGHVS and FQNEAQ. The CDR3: CAGSSRRTGGHGYTF. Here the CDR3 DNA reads TGTGCCGGCAGCTCCCGACGTACAGGGGGCCATGGCTACACCTTC.

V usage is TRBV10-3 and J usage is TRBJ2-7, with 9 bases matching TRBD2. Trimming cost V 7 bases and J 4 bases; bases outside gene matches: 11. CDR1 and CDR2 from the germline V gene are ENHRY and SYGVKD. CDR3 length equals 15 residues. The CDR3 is CAINSVSGGIYEQYF. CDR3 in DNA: TGTGCCATCAATTCCGTAAGCGGGGGGATTTACGAGCAGTACTTC.

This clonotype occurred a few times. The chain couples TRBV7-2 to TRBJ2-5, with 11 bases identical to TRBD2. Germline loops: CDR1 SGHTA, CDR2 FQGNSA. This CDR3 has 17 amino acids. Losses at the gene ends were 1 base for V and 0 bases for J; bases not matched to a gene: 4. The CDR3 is CASSLVASGGYQETQYF. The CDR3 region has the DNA TGTGCCAGCAGCTTAGTTGCTAGCGGGGGGTACCAAGAGACCCAGTACTTC.

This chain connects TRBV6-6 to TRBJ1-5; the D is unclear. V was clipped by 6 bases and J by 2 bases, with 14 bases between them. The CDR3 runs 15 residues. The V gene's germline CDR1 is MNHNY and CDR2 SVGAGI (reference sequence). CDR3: CASSRSTDGNQPQHF. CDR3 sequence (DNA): TGTGCCAGCAGCCGTTCCACAGACGGCAATCAGCCCCAGCATTTT.

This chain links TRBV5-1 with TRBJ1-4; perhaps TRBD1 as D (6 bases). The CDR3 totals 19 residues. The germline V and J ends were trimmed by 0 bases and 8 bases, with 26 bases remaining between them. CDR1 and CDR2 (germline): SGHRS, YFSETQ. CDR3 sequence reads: CASSLGSSGGQVVGEKLFF. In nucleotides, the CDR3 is TGCGCCAGCAGCTTGGGATCGTCGGGGGGGCAGGTTGTTGGGGAAAAACTGTTTTTT.